Sequencing of this T cell receptor (beta chain) was carried out in a study of OX40 agonist ivuxolimab in advanced cancers. Background on the study: Prior checkpoint blockade (anti-PD-1, anti-PD-L1 or anti-CTLA-4) was permitted; approximately 41% had it.

Per the germline V gene, CDR1 is LGHNT and CDR2 is FRNRAP. The CDR3 runs 16 residues. Trimming took off 1 base at V and 3 bases at J, with 13 bases between the two ends. Blood specimens came from baseline, cycle 4 day 1, and cycle 7 day 1. The protocol was immunoSEQ multiplex PCR, while the TCRdb copy is restricted to in-frame clones and leaves out a portion. The table shows more than 15,000 clones, with more than 70% occurring only once. The source is an adult with an advanced solid tumor such as melanoma, head and neck, liver or kidney cancer. The sample here was CD4+ or CD8+ T cells sorted from blood, taken in a trial of the OX40 agonist ivuxolimab. This chain links TRBV12-5 with TRBJ1-3; weak D call: TRBD1 (5 bases). The CDR3 loop is CASGLARGEIGNTIYF. The CDR3 DNA follows: TGTGCTAGTGGTTTGGCCCGGGGGGAAATTGGAAACACCATATATTTT.